The 24 T cell receptor beta chains below come from one sample, sequenced in a study of response to subunit inactivated influenza vaccine. Via MiXCR, TCRdb re-called the RT-PCR reads, giving one row per CDR3 protein. The top ten hold 6% to 8% of the sample, which has 550,000 to 800,000 distinct CDR3 sequences, 11% to 15% seen once. Source: PBMCs from blood, taken around two weeks before vaccination. The receptors shown here come from a man in his fifties or sixties who received an inactivated influenza vaccine.

As concerns this clonotype: Sequence at one end of the junction differs from germline and may be a read error. The chain has TRBV7-8 and TRBJ2-2, with 11 bases fitting TRBD1. Germline V gene data show CDR1 as SGHVS and CDR2 as FQNEAQ. The CDR3 contains 17 residues. This chain's CDR3 is CASRKDRGHSFTGDLFF. The CDR3 DNA sequence: TGTGCCAGCAGAAAGGACAGGGGGCATTCTTTCACCGGGGATCTGTTTTTT.

This clonotype was counted a few times. The chain recombines TRBV20-1 with TRBJ2-7; D is perhaps TRBD1 or TRBD2 (5 bases each). CDR1 and CDR2 (germline): DFQATT, SNEGSKA (reference sequence). Deletions cut 2 bases from V and 2 bases from J, with 16 bases between. The CDR3 is 15 amino acids. The CDR3 loop is CSARSGPVGAYEQYF. The CDR3 coding sequence is TGCAGTGCTAGATCGGGACCCGTCGGGGCCTACGAGCAGTACTTC.

The V and J genes are TRBV15 and TRBJ1-2; 12 positions agree with TRBD1. This CDR3 has 19 residues. The germline V gene has CDR1 LNHNV and CDR2 YYDKDF (reference sequence). Unmatched junction bases numbered 16, after V lost 1 base and J lost 7 bases. The CDR3 DNA reads as TGTGCCACCAGCAGAGTTGAAGCAACCGGGACAGGGGGCTTGAGTGGCTACACCTTC. As protein: CATSRVEATGTGGLSGYTF. Full variable domain (missing parts from reference TRBV15 and TRBJ1-2): DAMVIQNPRYQVTQFGKPVTLSCSQTLNHNVMYWYQQKSSQAPKLLFHYYDKDFNNEADTPDNFQSRRPNTSFCFLDIRSPGLGDTAMYLCATSRVEATGTGGLSGYTFGSGTRLTVV.

This clonotype appeared many times. This chain links TRBV5-1 with TRBJ1-2; 7 positions agree with TRBD1. The CDR3 runs 13 residues. Losses at the gene ends were 0 bases for V and 14 bases for J; bases not matched to a gene: 10. Germline V CDR1 and CDR2: SGHRS, YFSETQ. CDR3 sequence (DNA): TGCGCCAGCAGCTTGGTGGGACAGCCAGAGGGAACCTTC. Residues: CASSLVGQPEGTF.

This clonotype was recorded a few times. This sequence joins TRBV11-3 and TRBJ2-1; TRBD1 aligns across 8 bases. The CDR3 contains 15 residues. V shed 0 bases, J shed 7 bases, and the junction held 5 bases outside the gene matches. Germline V gene data show CDR1 as SGHNT and CDR2 as YENEEA. The CDR3 protein is CASSLESRGRNEQFF. The CDR3 DNA sequence: TGTGCCAGCAGCTTAGAGAGCAGGGGGCGGAATGAGCAGTTCTTC. The complete variable domain, with remaining parts taken from reference TRBV11-3 and TRBJ2-1, reads EAGVVQSPRYKIIEKKQPVAFWCNPISGHNTLYWYLQNLGQGPELLIRYENEEAVDDSQLPKDRFSAERLKGVDSTLKIQPAELGDSAVYLCASSLESRGRNEQFFGPGTRLTVL.

This clonotype was detected only once. V gene TRBV3-1 combines with J gene TRBJ2-5, with TRBD2 matching 8 bases. V shed 3 bases, J shed 4 bases, and the junction held 10 bases outside the gene matches. The CDR3 loop spans 16 amino acids. Germline V lookup: CDR1 LGHDT, CDR2 YNNKEL (reference sequence). The CDR3 is CASSQPGRGRIETQYF. The DNA for the CDR3 is TGTGCCAGCAGCCAGCCGGGTCGCGGGAGGATAGAGACCCAGTACTTC.

Only a few counts were recorded for this clonotype. The chain combines TRBV6-2 or TRBV6-3 with TRBJ2-2; 7 bases map to TRBD1. There are 14 residues in the CDR3. V was pared by 1 base and J by 5 bases, with 1 base of the junction left unmatched. Germline V lookup: CDR1 MNHEY, CDR2 SVGEGT. CDR3 bases: TGTGCCAGCAGTTACTTACAGGGGACCGGGGAGCTGTTTTTT. The encoded protein is CASSYLQGTGELFF.

This clonotype was detected only a few times. J is TRBJ2-3 and V is TRBV2; 7 positions match TRBD1. The CDR3 runs to 18 residues. Germline CDR1 is SNHLY and CDR2 is FYNNEI. V was clipped by 6 bases and J by 2 bases; unmatched bases: 17. Here the CDR3 reads CASSPWTGDSFSTDTQYF. CDR3 DNA sequence: TGTGCCAGCAGCCCCTGGACAGGAGACTCGTTTTCCACAGATACGCAGTATTTT.

The rearrangement joins TRBV14 to TRBJ2-1; 11 bases are shared with TRBD2. CDR1 is SGHDN and CDR2 is FVKESK in the germline V gene. The CDR3 loop spans 15 amino acids. J lost 7 bases, V lost 4 bases, and 6 bases had no gene match. CDR3 region: CASSPPGLAVNEQFF. CDR3 nucleotides: TGTGCCAGCAGCCCACCGGGACTAGCGGTGAATGAGCAGTTCTTC.

The rearrangement joins TRBV27 to TRBJ2-5; 7 nucleotides agree with TRBD2. Losses at the gene ends were 4 bases for V and 5 bases for J; bases not matched to a gene: 7. Germline CDR1 reads MNHEY; CDR2 reads SMNVEV (reference sequence). The CDR3 sequence is 14 residues long. This CDR3 reads CASSSSGLGETQYF. CDR3 sequence (DNA): TGTGCCAGCAGTTCGTCCGGACTAGGCGAGACCCAGTACTTC.

This clonotype was recorded a few times. The J gene is TRBJ2-1, the V gene TRBV4-2; 11 bases line up with TRBD1. The CDR3 sequence is 17 residues long. V lost 4 bases and J lost 6; bases outside the gene matches: 11. Germline V gene sequence: CDR1 LGHNA, CDR2 YNFKEQ. The CDR3, as DNA: TGTGCCAGCAGCCGTTCGGCCGGGACAGGGGGGATCAATGAGCAGTTCTTC. Translation gives CASSRSAGTGGINEQFF.

This clonotype was detected only a few times. The V call is TRBV7-2, the J call TRBJ1-6; 10 bases line up with TRBD1. The J segment lost 7 bases and the V segment lost 6 bases, leaving 6 bases of the junction unmatched. Germline loops: CDR1 SGHTA, CDR2 FQGNSA. This CDR3 contains 15 residues. In nucleotides, the CDR3 is TGTGCCAGCAGAGACCAGGGACAGGGGAATTCACCCCTCCACTTT. Translation gives CASRDQGQGNSPLHF.

In this sample, this clonotype turned up a few times. V gene TRBV5-1 combines with J gene TRBJ2-2; D may be TRBD2 (6 bases). Trimming stripped 6 bases from V and 1 base from J, with 13 bases between. Germline V lookup: CDR1 SGHRS, CDR2 YFSETQ. The CDR3 spans 15 residues. CDR3: CASTGDLGNTGELFF. CDR3 in DNA: TGCGCCAGCACGGGAGATCTGGGGAACACCGGGGAGCTGTTTTTT.

With respect to this clonotype: Mismatch with germline at one junction end may stem from a read error. The CDR3: CSERNLQETQCF. As DNA, the CDR3 is TGCAGTGAAAGAAATCTCCAAGAGACCCAGTGCTTC. The chain is built from TRBV20-1 and TRBJ2-5; D call uncertain. Germline V gene data show CDR1 as DFQATT and CDR2 as SNEGSKA (reference sequence). This CDR3 is built from 12 residues.

This clonotype was counted a few times. The chain links TRBV7-2 to TRBJ2-7, with 7 positions matching TRBD1. This CDR3 comprises 12 residues. CDR1 is SGHTA, CDR2 FQGNSA, per germline. The V gene end was trimmed by 5 bases and the J gene end by 6 bases; junction bases not matched to a gene: 4. CDR3 loop: CASSNDRVEQYF. In nucleotides, the CDR3 is TGTGCCAGCAGCAACGACAGGGTCGAGCAGTACTTC.

J is TRBJ2-5 and V is TRBV6-1; 13 bases align to TRBD2. The CDR3 is 16 amino acids. CDR1 is MNHNS and CDR2 is SASEGT in the germline V gene. Trimming took 2 bases from V and 2 from J; bases not matched to a gene: 2. DNA for the CDR3: TGTGCCAGCAGTGAATTGACTAGCGGGGGGCAAGAGACCCAGTACTTC. Protein: CASSELTSGGQETQYF.

The CDR3 here is CAWRAQLNTEAFF. DNA for the CDR3: TGTGCCTGGAGGGCCCAGTTGAACACTGAAGCTTTCTTT. This chain connects TRBV30 to TRBJ1-1, with D uncertain. The CDR3 spans 13 residues. Trimming cost V 3 bases and J 0 bases, with 8 bases left between them. Germline V gene lookup returns CDR1 GTSNPN and CDR2 SVGIG (reference sequence).

The chain combines TRBV12-3 or TRBV12-4 with TRBJ2-1, with TRBD2 matching over 12 bases. J lost 7 bases, V lost 6 bases, and 4 bases had no gene match. The CDR3 is 14 residues long. CDR3 residues: CASRLAGGGNEQFF. CDR3 bases: TGTGCCAGCAGACTAGCGGGGGGTGGTAATGAGCAGTTCTTC.

The table lists this clonotype with a few counts. The V gene is TRBV10-3, the J gene TRBJ1-5; the D is unclear. Trimming cost V 3 bases and J 6 bases, with 12 bases left between them. Germline CDR1 reads ENHRY; CDR2 reads SYGVKD. The CDR3 spans 14 residues. CDR3 sequence: CAISDSGDSQPQHF. The CDR3 nucleotides are TGTGCCATCAGTGATTCCGGGGATAGTCAGCCCCAGCATTTT.

This clonotype occurred many times. The genes are TRBV6-5 and TRBJ1-5, with a tentative D call TRBD1 (5 bases). The V end lost 2 bases, the J end lost 4 bases, and 15 bases lay between the germline ends. Germline V gene data show CDR1 as MNHEY and CDR2 as SVGAGI. The CDR3 consists of 16 residues. The CDR3 DNA is TGTGCCAGCAGTTACGAAACCCCGGGACCGAATCAGCCCCAGCATTTT. This codes for CASSYETPGPNQPQHF.

The V and J genes are TRBV28 and TRBJ1-6; 7 bases are shared with TRBD1. V was clipped by 7 bases and J by 5 bases; unmatched bases: 8. The germline CDR1 and CDR2 sequences are MDHEN and SYDVKM. The CDR3 is made up of 15 amino acids. The CDR3 sequence is CASTRWGTDNSPLHF. The CDR3 DNA sequence: TGTGCCAGCACTCGATGGGGGACAGATAATTCACCCCTCCACTTT.

This clonotype appeared a few times. V gene TRBV7-9 combines with J gene TRBJ2-3; D may be TRBD1 or TRBD2 (5 bases each). V was shortened by 8 bases and J by 0 bases, with 12 bases between the two germline ends. Germline assignment: CDR1 SEHNR and CDR2 FQNEAQ (reference sequence). This CDR3 spans 14 amino acids. CDR3 loop: CASGARTSTDTQYF. For the CDR3, the DNA is TGTGCCAGCGGGGCACGGACTAGCACAGATACGCAGTATTTT.

This clonotype was recorded a few times. The chain is built from TRBV12-3 or TRBV12-4 and TRBJ1-5; 8 nucleotides line up with TRBD1. This CDR3 has 15 amino acids. V lost 3 bases and J lost 4; bases outside the gene matches: 5. CDR3 sequence (DNA): TGTGCCAGCAGTTTTTGGCACAGGGGGAATCAGCCCCAGCATTTT. Its translation is CASSFWHRGNQPQHF.

This clonotype occurred a few times. The chain joins TRBV9 to TRBJ2-5; D may be TRBD2 (7 bases). Between the trimmed V and J ends, which lost 0 bases and 0 bases, there was a span of 12 bases. Germline V gene lookup returns CDR1 SGDLS and CDR2 YYNGEE. The CDR3 totals 16 residues. CDR3 sequence reads: CASSVATGGHQETQYF. Here the CDR3 DNA reads TGTGCCAGCAGCGTAGCTACGGGGGGCCACCAAGAGACCCAGTACTTC.